These 7 T cell receptor beta chains were sequenced from one sample in a study of blood T cell repertoires in COVID-19. The data were produced by immunoSEQ multiplex PCR, yet TCRdb's version contains in-frame clones alone and is incomplete. The repertoire includes fewer than 40,000 clones, roughly 90% of them detected once, and roughly an eighth sits in the top ten. The sample consisted of peripheral blood. These TCRs come from a human donor in a cohort sampled during active COVID-19.

In nucleotides, the CDR3 is TGTGCCAGCAGCTGGACCAGGGCCGGGGAGCTGTTTTTT. Translation: CASSWTRAGELFF. The rearrangement uses TRBV11-2 and TRBJ2-2, with a tentative D call TRBD1 (5 bases). The CDR3 has 13 residues. Deletions cut 4 bases from V and 6 bases from J, with 9 bases between. Germline V gene lookup returns CDR1 SGHAT and CDR2 FQNNGV.

The chain uses TRBV7-9 and TRBJ2-2; TRBD2 aligns across 9 bases. The CDR3 covers 18 residues. Germline V gives CDR1 SEHNR, CDR2 FQNEAQ (reference sequence). V gave up 7 bases and J gave up 3 bases; unmatched junction bases: 15. CDR3 protein: CASTPSPRTSAYTGELFF. The CDR3 DNA reads as TGTGCCAGCACCCCATCCCCCCGGACTAGCGCGTACACCGGGGAGCTGTTTTTT.

The chain uses TRBV5-1 and TRBJ1-4; 8 nucleotides agree with TRBD1. With 4 bases clipped from V and 2 bases from J, the junction kept 7 bases outside the gene matches. CDR1 SGHRS and CDR2 YFSETQ come from the germline V gene. This CDR3 is 16 amino acids long. CDR3 DNA sequence: TGCGCCAGCAGCCCCGGACAGGGACGGACTAATGAAAAACTGTTTTTT. Amino acids: CASSPGQGRTNEKLFF.

The V gene is TRBV7-9, the J gene TRBJ2-7; D remains unclear. Germline V lookup: CDR1 SEHNR, CDR2 FQNEAQ (reference sequence). The CDR3 is 14 amino acids. Between the trimmed V and J ends, which lost 4 bases and 3 bases, there was a span of 13 bases. CDR3 DNA sequence: TGTGCCAGCAGCTCCCTCGCGGTGCACTACGAGCAGTACTTC. It encodes CASSSLAVHYEQYF. Together with reference TRBV7-9 and TRBJ2-7, the CDR3 gives the full variable domain: DTGVSQNPRHKITKRGQNVTFRCDPISEHNRLYWYRQTLGQGPEFLTYFQNEAQLEKSRLLSDRFSAERPKGSFSTLEIQRTEQGDSAMYLCASSSLAVHYEQYFGPGTRLTVT.

This chain connects TRBV29-1 to TRBJ1-2; 8 nucleotides line up with TRBD1. This CDR3 has 15 amino acids. The V gene end was trimmed by 2 bases and the J gene end by 4 bases; junction bases not matched to a gene: 9. Per germline, CDR1 SQVTM and CDR2 ANQGSEA. The CDR3 DNA reads TGCAGCGTTGAAAAGACAGGGGTAATCAGCTATGGCTACACCTTC. Encoded protein: CSVEKTGVISYGYTF.

J is TRBJ1-4 and V is TRBV7-9, with D possibly TRBD1 on 5 matching bases. The CDR3 covers 15 residues. The V gene's germline CDR1 is SEHNR and CDR2 FQNEAQ (reference sequence). The V and J ends lost 2 bases and 8 bases respectively, with 15 bases between them. The CDR3 spells CASSLLGGEQEKLFF. In nucleotides, the CDR3 is TGTGCCAGCAGCTTACTGGGAGGGGAGCAGGAAAAACTGTTTTTT.

The rearrangement uses TRBV5-8 and TRBJ1-2; 7 positions match TRBD1. This CDR3 has 16 residues. The V and J ends lost 4 bases and 7 bases, in that order; junction bases with no gene match: 16. CDR1 SGHTS and CDR2 YDEGEE come from the germline V gene. In DNA form, the CDR3 reads TGTGCCAGCAGCCCCCGACAGGGTTCGCAAGCTCTTGGCTACACCTTC. It translates to CASSPRQGSQALGYTF.